This T cell receptor (beta chain) originates from a study of ipilimumab plus nivolumab after autologous stem cell transplantation. Checkpoint therapy with ipilimumab 1 mg/kg began 14 to 28 days after transplant. Dosing: nivolumab 3 mg/kg IV, weeks 1, 4, 7, 10, then every two weeks to week 26. General study points: Per the authors, repertoire, Treg and microbiota data justify further study.

Germline assignment: CDR1 LGHNA and CDR2 YSLEER. The V segment lost 5 bases and the J segment 5 bases; nucleotides outside the gene matches: 11. The CDR3 is made up of 15 amino acids. This clone was detected only a few times. Its cognate antigen is unknown. TCRdb's copy holds only in-frame clones and misses some; the assay was immunoSEQ multiplex PCR. The sample includes around 84,000 clones, under 85% of them seen just once. The TCR originated in a male donor with diffuse large B-cell lymphoma. The sequencing used PBMCs, collected in a trial of ipilimumab plus nivolumab as post-transplant consolidation. The rearrangement links TRBV4-3 to TRBJ1-2, with TRBD1 identical over 7 bases. CDR3 sequence (DNA): TGCGCCAGCAGCTTCAGCGGGACAGAGAATTATGGCTACACCTTC. Translated, it gives CASSFSGTENYGYTF.